These 32 T cell receptor beta chains originate from one sample sequenced in a study of T cell changes during pregnancy in multiple sclerosis. Data came from immunoSEQ multiplex PCR; TCRdb stores just in-frame clones and leaves some out. The data show about 39,000 clones, approximately 90% seen once. This specimen consisted of CD4+ T cells from peripheral blood mononuclear cells, obtained in the first trimester of pregnancy. The receptors shown here come from a female donor in good health, enrolled as a control in a pregnancy study.

The CDR3 nucleotides are TGCAGCGTTGGACTAGCAGCAGATACGCAGTATTTT. It codes for CSVGLAADTQYF. The V gene is TRBV29-1, the J gene TRBJ2-3, with TRBD2 matching 7 bases. The CDR3 covers 12 residues. Per germline, CDR1 SQVTM and CDR2 ANQGSEA. The V gene end was trimmed by 4 bases and the J gene end by 4 bases; junction bases not matched to a gene: 2.

This chain uses TRBV7-2 with TRBJ2-7; 7 bases match TRBD2. V lost 5 bases to trimming and J lost 9 bases; unmatched junction nucleotides: 16. Germline-derived CDR1 and CDR2 are SGHTA and FQGNSA. This CDR3 comprises 15 residues. The CDR3, as DNA: TGTGCCAGCAGCCCCTCCCTAGCGTCGGGGGGACGGCAGTACTTC. As protein: CASSPSLASGGRQYF.

The rearrangement joins TRBV6-5 to TRBJ1-1; D unresolved. CDR1 is MNHEY, CDR2 SVGAGI, per germline. V lost 0 bases to trimming and J lost 3 bases, with 11 bases between them. The CDR3 has 15 amino acids. CDR3 nucleotide sequence: TGTGCCAGCAGTTACTCTAAAACAGTTGACACTGAAGCTTTCTTT. Translating gives CASSYSKTVDTEAFF.

CDR3 amino acids: CSVPRQTGELFF. In DNA, the CDR3 is TGCAGCGTTCCCAGACAGACCGGGGAGCTGTTTTTT. The gene calls are TRBV29-1 and TRBJ2-2, with a tentative D call TRBD1 (5 bases). The CDR3 totals 12 residues. The germline gives CDR1 SQVTM, CDR2 ANQGSEA. Trimming shortened V by 5 bases and J by 5 bases, and 9 bases separated the two germline ends.

CDR3: CASRTFLGGYTF. CDR3 nucleotides: TGTGCCAGCAGGACCTTCCTGGGCGGCTACACCTTC. The chain carries TRBV2 and TRBJ1-2; D gene unclear. From germline, CDR1 is SNHLY and CDR2 FYNNEI. The CDR3 spans 12 residues. V gave up 6 bases and J gave up 8 bases, with 13 bases separating them. Filled out from reference TRBV2 and TRBJ1-2, the complete variable domain reads EPEVTQTPSHQVTQMGQEVILRCVPISNHLYFYWYRQILGQKVEFLVSFYNNEISEKSEIFDDQFSVERPDGSNFTLKIRSTKLEDSAMYFCASRTFLGGYTFGSGTRLTVV.

V is TRBV7-2 and J is TRBJ1-1, with 12 bases matching TRBD1. V shed 5 bases, J shed 5 bases, and the junction held 6 bases outside the gene matches. CDR3 size: 15 residues. Per germline, CDR1 SGHTA and CDR2 FQGNSA. The CDR3 coding sequence is TGTGCCAGCAGCCGGGACAGGGGGCGAGGAACTGAAGCTTTCTTT. Translating gives CASSRDRGRGTEAFF.

The chain couples TRBV27 to TRBJ1-1, with 9 bases matching TRBD1. The V gene end was trimmed by 8 bases and the J gene end by 4 bases; junction bases not matched to a gene: 5. The CDR3 covers 13 residues. The germline CDR1 and CDR2 sequences are MNHEY and SMNVEV (reference sequence). The CDR3 protein is CASRDRVGTEAFF. As DNA, the CDR3 is TGTGCCAGCCGGGACAGGGTGGGCACTGAAGCTTTCTTT.

The chain links TRBV6-1 to TRBJ1-1, with TRBD1 matching 7 bases. The CDR3 runs to 12 residues. Germline CDR1 is MNHNS and CDR2 is SASEGT. Losses at the gene ends were 10 bases for V and 5 bases for J; bases not matched to a gene: 7. Here the CDR3 reads CATLQGRTEAFF. CDR3 in DNA: TGTGCCACCCTACAGGGGAGAACTGAAGCTTTCTTT.

V gene TRBV19 combines with J gene TRBJ1-2; D not certain. Germline V gene lookup returns CDR1 LNHDA and CDR2 SQIVND (reference sequence). CDR3 size: 14 residues. V lost 0 bases to trimming and J lost 5 bases, with 10 bases between them. The CDR3 sequence is CASSIDNLGYGYTF. The CDR3 DNA follows: TGTGCCAGTAGTATAGATAATCTCGGGTATGGCTACACCTTC.

V is TRBV5-1 and J is TRBJ2-7; D unresolved. Deletions cut 5 bases from V and 0 bases from J, with 9 bases between. Germline V CDR1 and CDR2: SGHRS, YFSETQ. The CDR3 is 13 amino acids. CDR3 protein: CASREQPSYEQYF. CDR3 DNA sequence: TGCGCCAGCAGAGAACAACCCTCCTACGAGCAGTACTTC.

The V gene is TRBV6-5, the J gene TRBJ2-6; 7 positions agree with TRBD1. The V gene end was trimmed by 6 bases and the J gene end by 2 bases; junction bases not matched to a gene: 4. This CDR3 has 15 amino acids. The germline V gene encodes CDR1 MNHEY and CDR2 SVGAGI. CDR3 nucleotides: TGTGCCAGCAGACCCGACAGGGCTGGGGCCAACGTCCTGACTTTC. Its protein product is CASRPDRAGANVLTF.

V gene TRBV4-2 combines with J gene TRBJ1-5; 9 bases are a match to TRBD1. The V gene's germline CDR1 is LGHNA and CDR2 YNFKEQ. CDR3 length equals 17 residues. Trimming cost V 4 bases and J 0 bases; bases outside gene matches: 7. CDR3 sequence: CASSPQGAVYSNQPQHF. The DNA of the CDR3 is TGTGCCAGCAGCCCACAGGGGGCCGTTTATAGCAATCAGCCCCAGCATTTT.

V and J are TRBV18 and TRBJ1-3, with a possible D match to TRBD1 (6 bases). The CDR3 runs to 13 residues. Deletions cut 3 bases from V and 6 bases from J, with 9 bases between. CDR1 is KGHSH, CDR2 LQKENI, per germline. CDR3: CASSPGQTNTIYF. The CDR3 DNA reads as TGTGCCAGCTCACCCGGACAGACAAACACCATATATTTT. The full variable domain, completed using reference TRBV18 and TRBJ1-3, is NAGVMQNPRHLVRRRGQEARLRCSPMKGHSHVYWYRQLPEEGLKFMVYLQKENIIDESGMPKERFSAEFPKEGPSILRIQQVVRGDSAAYFCASSPGQTNTIYFGEGSWLTVV.

The chain couples TRBV27 to TRBJ1-5; 8 nucleotides agree with TRBD1. CDR1 MNHEY and CDR2 SMNVEV come from the germline V gene (reference sequence). V lost 6 bases to trimming and J lost 4 bases; unmatched junction nucleotides: 5. The CDR3 has 14 residues. The DNA of the CDR3 is TGTGCCAGCAGGGGACAGGTAGAAAATCAGCCCCAGCATTTT. Protein product: CASRGQVENQPQHF.

This clone ranks as medium-sized. The chain recombines TRBV4-2 with TRBJ1-4, with TRBD1 matching over 7 bases. Germline V gives CDR1 LGHNA, CDR2 YNFKEQ. This CDR3 is 15 amino acids long. Unmatched junction bases numbered 9, after V lost 4 bases and J lost 7 bases. The CDR3 here is CASSPGDSQSEKLFF. CDR3 bases: TGTGCCAGCAGCCCAGGGGACAGTCAGAGTGAAAAACTGTTTTTT.

CDR3 coding DNA: TGTGCCAGCAGCTTGCCAGGGCCGCCCTACGAGCAGTACTTC. This sequence encodes CASSLPGPPYEQYF. V is TRBV5-6 and J is TRBJ2-7; possibly TRBD1 for D (5 bases). Trimming stripped 1 base from V and 2 bases from J, with 10 bases between. The V gene's germline CDR1 is SGHDT and CDR2 YYEEEE. The CDR3 extends over 14 amino acids.

The genes are TRBV4-2 and TRBJ1-6; 9 bases fit TRBD1. From germline, CDR1 is LGHNA and CDR2 YNFKEQ. This CDR3 is built from 16 residues. V lost 0 bases to trimming and J lost 14 bases; unmatched junction nucleotides: 11. The CDR3 loop is CASSQEGGQGQRSLHF. CDR3 coding DNA: TGTGCCAGCAGCCAAGAGGGGGGACAGGGCCAGAGGTCCCTCCACTTT.

The chain joins TRBV2 to TRBJ1-6, with 9 bases fitting TRBD1. Germline CDR1 SNHLY, CDR2 FYNNEI. The V and J ends lost 4 bases and 11 bases, in that order; junction bases with no gene match: 6. The CDR3 spans 14 residues. The CDR3 region has the DNA TGTGCCAGCAGTGGCAGGGACAGGGCGGCACCCCTCCACTTT. Translated, it gives CASSGRDRAAPLHF.

V gene TRBV2 combines with J gene TRBJ2-3; TRBD2 aligns across 7 bases. There are 16 residues in the CDR3. Germline V gives CDR1 SNHLY, CDR2 FYNNEI. J gave up 2 bases and V 0 bases, and 5 bases lay outside the gene matches. Here the CDR3 DNA reads TGTGCCAGCAGTGAAGCGCGCGGGGGAGCCACAGATACGCAGTATTTT. It codes for CASSEARGGATDTQYF. Supplemented by reference TRBV2 and TRBJ2-3, the full variable domain reads EPEVTQTPSHQVTQMGQEVILRCVPISNHLYFYWYRQILGQKVEFLVSFYNNEISEKSEIFDDQFSVERPDGSNFTLKIRSTKLEDSAMYFCASSEARGGATDTQYFGPGTRLTVL.

This rearrangement joins TRBV7-2 to TRBJ2-7; D ambiguous. The CDR3 has 14 residues. Trimming took 5 bases from V and 3 from J, leaving 14 bases between them. The germline V gene encodes CDR1 SGHTA and CDR2 FQGNSA. CDR3 region: CASSPALRGYEQYF. Here the CDR3 DNA reads TGTGCCAGCAGCCCTGCCCTGCGAGGCTACGAGCAGTACTTC. The entire variable domain, with the rest obtained from reference TRBV7-2 and TRBJ2-7, is as follows: GAGVSQSPSNKVTEKGKDVELRCDPISGHTALYWYRQSLGQGLEFLIYFQGNSAPDKSGLPSDRFSAERTGGSVSTLTIQRTQQEDSAVYLCASSPALRGYEQYFGPGTRLTVT.

J is TRBJ1-4 and V is TRBV9, with TRBD1 matching 8 bases. The CDR3 is made up of 15 amino acids. V lost 3 bases, J lost 8 bases, and 9 bases stayed unmatched. Germline CDR1 is SGDLS and CDR2 is YYNGEE. The DNA for the CDR3 is TGTGCCAGCAGCGGAAACACAGGGGGAGGAGAAAAACTGTTTTTT. This sequence encodes CASSGNTGGGEKLFF.

The chain carries TRBV28 and TRBJ1-2; D is unclear. Looked up from germline, CDR1 is MDHEN and CDR2 is SYDVKM. This CDR3 spans 12 amino acids. Trimming removed 2 bases at V and 4 bases at J, with 5 bases between. The CDR3 spells CASSLGVYGYTF. The DNA for the CDR3 is TGTGCCAGCAGTTTAGGAGTCTATGGCTACACCTTC.

The genes are TRBV4-1 and TRBJ1-1; 7 bases agree with TRBD1. Germline V lookup: CDR1 MGHRA, CDR2 YSYEKL. The CDR3 sequence is 14 residues long. V shed 4 bases and J 8 bases; nucleotides not matched to a gene: 10. CDR3 residues: CASSPTRTGLEAFF. The CDR3 region has the DNA TGCGCCAGCAGCCCAACCCGGACAGGCTTAGAAGCTTTCTTT.

This clone occurred once. The chain couples TRBV19 to TRBJ2-2, with D perhaps TRBD2 (6 bases). Trimming removed 8 bases at V and 4 bases at J, with 17 bases between. This CDR3 has 15 residues. The V gene's germline CDR1 is LNHDA and CDR2 SQIVND (reference sequence). CDR3 sequence reads: CASSGGVIRTGELFF. The CDR3 DNA follows: TGTGCCAGTTCGGGCGGGGTTATTCGCACCGGGGAGCTGTTTTTT. Full variable domain (outside the CDR3, taken from reference TRBV19 and TRBJ2-2): DGGITQSPKYLFRKEGQNVTLSCEQNLNHDAMYWYRQDPGQGLRLIYYSQIVNDFQKGDIAEGYSVSREKKESFPLTVTSAQKNPTAFYLCASSGGVIRTGELFFGEGSRLTVL.

The gene calls are TRBV29-1 and TRBJ2-5; 12 nucleotides match TRBD1. Germline CDR1 SQVTM, CDR2 ANQGSEA. V lost 4 bases to trimming and J lost 2 bases; unmatched junction nucleotides: 8. The CDR3 totals 16 residues. The CDR3 coding sequence is TGCAGCGTTGCGGGGGGACAGGGGGCGACGCAAGAGACCCAGTACTTC. Translated: CSVAGGQGATQETQYF.

This clone qualifies as medium-sized. CDR3 bases: TGTGCCAGCAGTGCCGGGACAGGGCTCTATAATTCACCCCTCCACTTT. It codes for CASSAGTGLYNSPLHF. V is TRBV28 and J is TRBJ1-6; TRBD1 aligns across 9 bases. The length of the CDR3 is 16 residues. From germline, CDR1 is MDHEN and CDR2 SYDVKM. V dropped 5 bases and J dropped 3; count of bases not matched to a gene: 5.

The V gene is TRBV28, the J gene TRBJ2-7, with D maybe TRBD1 (6 bases). V was trimmed by 6 bases and J by 4 bases, leaving 10 bases between them. The CDR3 contains 12 residues. Germline CDR1 and CDR2: MDHEN and SYDVKM. CDR3 coding DNA: TGTGCCAGCAGGGCGACAGGTTACGAGCAGTACTTC. This sequence encodes CASRATGYEQYF.

This clone came up once. The chain combines TRBV28 with TRBJ2-3; D might be TRBD2 (7 bases). CDR3 length: 16 amino acids. Per the germline V gene, CDR1 is MDHEN and CDR2 is SYDVKM. The V end was cut by 8 bases, the J end by 0 bases, with 18 bases between. The CDR3 sequence: CASGGGSSPSTDTQYF. In DNA, the CDR3 is TGTGCCAGCGGGGGGGGCTCTTCTCCTAGCACAGATACGCAGTATTTT.

The CDR3 sequence: CASSLQKIPNEKLFF. The CDR3 DNA reads as TGTGCCAGCAGTTTACAGAAAATCCCTAATGAAAAACTGTTTTTT. V is TRBV28 and J is TRBJ1-4; D unclear. V was pared by 2 bases and J by 3 bases, with 10 bases between. The germline gives CDR1 MDHEN, CDR2 SYDVKM. The CDR3 has 15 residues.

The chain recombines TRBV6-1 with TRBJ2-5; unclear D gene. V shed 4 bases and J shed 4 bases, with 10 bases lying between them. Germline-derived CDR1 and CDR2 are MNHNS and SASEGT. CDR3 size: 13 residues. As DNA, the CDR3 is TGTGCCAGCAGTGGTTTCAGAGGAGAGACCCAGTACTTC. It encodes CASSGFRGETQYF.

This rearrangement joins TRBV7-9 to TRBJ2-7, with 10 nucleotides matching TRBD1. V shed 4 bases and J 5 bases; nucleotides not matched to a gene: 11. The germline gives CDR1 SEHNR, CDR2 FQNEAQ (reference sequence). The CDR3 has 16 amino acids. The CDR3 is CASSSPQGDRGHEQYF. CDR3 sequence (DNA): TGTGCCAGCAGCTCCCCTCAGGGGGACAGGGGTCACGAGCAGTACTTC.

The rearrangement uses TRBV2 and TRBJ2-2; no reliable D call. Germline V gene data show CDR1 as SNHLY and CDR2 as FYNNEI. This CDR3 has 14 amino acids. V lost 7 bases and J 1 base, leaving 10 bases between the germline ends. CDR3 loop: CASKNSQNTGELFF. CDR3 in DNA: TGTGCCAGCAAGAACAGTCAGAACACCGGGGAGCTGTTTTTT.